Listed here are 29 T cell receptor beta chains from one sample, sequenced in a study of T cell changes during pregnancy in multiple sclerosis. TCRdb's copy holds only in-frame clones and misses some; the assay was immunoSEQ multiplex PCR. The sample comprises 45,000 to 55,000 clones, 90% of which are singletons, and around 1.6% rests with the top ten. Specimen: peripheral blood, collected in the first trimester of pregnancy. These receptors all stem from a female donor in good health, enrolled as a control in a pregnancy study.

The chain uses TRBV27 and TRBJ2-1, with no clear D. CDR1 is MNHEY and CDR2 is SMNVEV in the germline V gene (reference sequence). V lost 8 bases to trimming and J lost 9 bases, with 14 bases between them. The CDR3 loop spans 12 amino acids. CDR3 coding DNA: TGTGCCAGCGGCAGGCCCCAGATTGAGCAGTTCTTC. Translating it yields CASGRPQIEQFF.

The chain is built from TRBV7-9 and TRBJ2-2; TRBD1 might be the D (6 bases). The germline V gene encodes CDR1 SEHNR and CDR2 FQNEAQ (reference sequence). CDR3 length equals 17 residues. V was cut by 4 bases and J by 4 bases, with 19 bases left in between. The CDR3 DNA sequence: TGTGCCAGCAGCTCAACGTCGGTAAAACAGGGCACCGGGGAGCTGTTTTTT. This codes for CASSSTSVKQGTGELFF.

In its sample, this clone was seen a few times. The chain joins TRBV19 to TRBJ2-1; 10 bases are a match to TRBD2. The germline CDR1 and CDR2 sequences are LNHDA and SQIVND (reference sequence). The CDR3 is 16 residues long. Trimming removed 6 bases from V and 1 base from J; junction bases left unmatched: 6. The CDR3 DNA reads as TGTGCCAGTAGAGATAATAGCGGGAGGTCCTACAATGAGCAGTTCTTC. This codes for CASRDNSGRSYNEQFF. Looking up the rest from reference TRBV19 and TRBJ2-1 gives the full variable domain: DGGITQSPKYLFRKEGQNVTLSCEQNLNHDAMYWYRQDPGQGLRLIYYSQIVNDFQKGDIAEGYSVSREKKESFPLTVTSAQKNPTAFYLCASRDNSGRSYNEQFFGPGTRLTVL.

This chain joins TRBV5-1 and TRBJ2-1; TRBD2 aligns across 12 bases. From germline, CDR1 is SGHRS and CDR2 YFSETQ. The CDR3 runs to 16 residues. V was pared by 3 bases and J by 5 bases, with 6 bases of the junction left unmatched. In DNA form, the CDR3 reads TGCGCCAGCAGCTCCCAACTAGCGGGGGGTAACAATGAGCAGTTCTTC. Its translation: CASSSQLAGGNNEQFF. The full variable domain, completed using reference TRBV5-1 and TRBJ2-1, is KAGVTQTPRYLIKTRGQQVTLSCSPISGHRSVSWYQQTPGQGLQFLFEYFSETQRNKGNFPGRFSGRQFSNSRSEMNVSTLELGDSALYLCASSSQLAGGNNEQFFGPGTRLTVL.

The J gene is TRBJ2-3, the V gene TRBV5-1; 13 positions match TRBD2. The germline CDR1 and CDR2 sequences are SGHRS and YFSETQ. The CDR3 totals 16 residues. V shed 5 bases, J shed 1 base, and the junction held 4 bases outside the gene matches. CDR3 sequence (DNA): TGCGCCAGCAGTCGGACTAGCGGGGGCGGCACAGATACGCAGTATTTT. Translating gives CASSRTSGGGTDTQYF.

The chain couples TRBV6-6 to TRBJ1-1; D is unresolved. Germline V gives CDR1 MNHNY, CDR2 SVGAGI (reference sequence). Trimming shortened V by 2 bases and J by 0 bases, and 7 bases separated the two germline ends. The CDR3 has 14 residues. The CDR3 bases are TGTGCCAGCAGTTACGCAAGCCTGAACACTGAAGCTTTCTTT. It encodes CASSYASLNTEAFF.

The gene calls are TRBV25-1 and TRBJ1-4; D is possibly TRBD1 (6 bases). The germline V gene encodes CDR1 MGHDK and CDR2 SYGVNS. The CDR3 contains 15 residues. Trimming removed 4 bases at V and 7 bases at J, with 16 bases between. CDR3 protein: CASSVDEGVGEKLFF. CDR3 nucleotide sequence: TGTGCCAGCAGTGTGGATGAGGGGGTGGGTGAAAAACTGTTTTTT.

This clone has just a few counts. The J gene is TRBJ2-5, the V gene TRBV7-9; perhaps TRBD1 as D (5 bases). The CDR3 length is 14 residues. Germline V lookup: CDR1 SEHNR, CDR2 FQNEAQ (reference sequence). The V end lost 0 bases, the J end lost 0 bases, and 5 bases lay between the germline ends. Written as DNA, the CDR3 is TGTGCCAGCAGCTTAGCCAGGGACCAAGAGACCCAGTACTTC. Translation gives CASSLARDQETQYF.

The genes are TRBV11-2 and TRBJ1-6; 8 nucleotides agree with TRBD1. The CDR3 runs 15 residues. The germline CDR1 and CDR2 sequences are SGHAT and FQNNGV. Losses at the gene ends were 5 bases for V and 8 bases for J; bases not matched to a gene: 8. CDR3 protein: CASSLVGTGYSPLHF. The CDR3 DNA reads as TGTGCCAGCAGCCTAGTGGGGACAGGTTATTCACCCCTCCACTTT.

The CDR3 sequence is CASSPRDSVNLSSPLPSYEQYF. The CDR3 DNA follows: TGTGCCAGCAGCCCCCGGGACAGCGTAAACCTATCCTCCCCCCTCCCCTCCTACGAGCAGTACTTC. The V call is TRBV14, the J call TRBJ2-7, with 7 bases lining up with TRBD1. The germline V gene has CDR1 SGHDN and CDR2 FVKESK. This CDR3 region has 22 residues. The V gene end was trimmed by 4 bases and the J gene end by 0 bases; junction bases not matched to a gene: 27.

The chain employs TRBV5-6 and TRBJ2-5; maybe TRBD1 (6 bases). CDR1 is SGHDT, CDR2 YYEEEE, per germline. This CDR3 is 17 amino acids long. Trimming pared 2 bases from V and 5 bases from J, leaving 22 bases between. The CDR3 DNA reads TGTGCCAGCAGCTTAGGACAGACAGGAATCCCTAGGGAGACCCAGTACTTC. It encodes CASSLGQTGIPRETQYF.

The V call is TRBV5-1, the J call TRBJ2-5, with a weak D call TRBD1 (5 bases). The DNA end is more similar to TRBJ2-7, so the J call may be wrong. The germline CDR1 and CDR2 sequences are SGHRS and YFSETQ. This CDR3 has 15 amino acids. Written as DNA, the CDR3 is TGCGCCAGCAGCTTGACCTATGGACAAGTCTACGAGCAGTACTTC. Protein sequence: CASSLTYGQVYEQYF.

V and J are TRBV19 and TRBJ2-1; tentative D call: TRBD1 (6 bases). The CDR3 is 15 amino acids. Trimming pared 3 bases from V and 0 bases from J, leaving 9 bases between. Germline CDR1 LNHDA, CDR2 SQIVND (reference sequence). CDR3 residues: CASSMSRGSYNEQFF. The CDR3 DNA is TGTGCCAGTAGTATGAGCAGGGGCTCCTACAATGAGCAGTTCTTC.

V and J are TRBV6-5 and TRBJ2-7; weak D call: TRBD1 (6 bases). V was trimmed by 6 bases and J by 3 bases, leaving 12 bases between them. The CDR3 loop spans 13 amino acids. The germline gives CDR1 MNHEY, CDR2 SVGAGI. CDR3 sequence: CASSPGTNYEQYF. Written as DNA, the CDR3 is TGTGCCAGCAGCCCCGGGACAAACTACGAGCAGTACTTC.

The rearrangement joins TRBV6-6 to TRBJ2-7; 7 nucleotides match TRBD2. The V gene's germline CDR1 is MNHNY and CDR2 SVGAGI (reference sequence). CDR3 length: 15 residues. V was pared by 2 bases and J by 5 bases, with 9 bases of the junction left unmatched. DNA of the CDR3: TGTGCCAGCAGTTACAGACCTGGGGGGGTGGACGAGCAGTACTTC. This encodes CASSYRPGGVDEQYF.

V and J are TRBV10-3 and TRBJ1-6, with a weak D call TRBD1 (5 bases). Germline CDR1 and CDR2: ENHRY and SYGVKD. The CDR3 covers 16 residues. V lost 2 bases, J lost 7 bases, and 15 bases lay in between. The CDR3 bases are TGTGCCATCAGTGAGCCTCCTTGGGGGGGAAATTCACCCCTCCACTTT. Its translation: CAISEPPWGGNSPLHF.

The chain carries TRBV6-1 and TRBJ1-5; D uncertain. The CDR3 covers 14 residues. Germline V gene data show CDR1 as MNHNS and CDR2 as SASEGT. Trimming pared 1 base from V and 4 bases from J, leaving 8 bases between. The CDR3 nucleotides are TGTGCCAGCAGTGAAGTGGGCCAGAATCAGCCCCAGCATTTT. Translation gives CASSEVGQNQPQHF.

The V and J genes are TRBV2 and TRBJ1-4; 9 nucleotides line up with TRBD1. Germline trimming cut 8 bases from V and 12 bases from J; bases unmatched to any gene: 16. The length of the CDR3 is 15 residues. Per the germline V gene, CDR1 is SNHLY and CDR2 is FYNNEI. The CDR3 coding sequence is TGTGCCAGCGGGCAATCCGGGACAGGGATCGAAGAACTGTTTTTT. Translated, it gives CASGQSGTGIEELFF.

The rearrangement uses TRBV5-1 and TRBJ2-3; 10 bases align to TRBD2. The CDR3 has 16 amino acids. V was pared by 0 bases and J by 3 bases, with 4 bases of the junction left unmatched. In germline, CDR1 is SGHRS, CDR2 YFSETQ. Written as DNA, the CDR3 is TGCGCCAGCAGCTTGGATTTAGCGGGAGGTACAGATACGCAGTATTTT. This translates into CASSLDLAGGTDTQYF. The full variable domain, completed using reference TRBV5-1 and TRBJ2-3, is KAGVTQTPRYLIKTRGQQVTLSCSPISGHRSVSWYQQTPGQGLQFLFEYFSETQRNKGNFPGRFSGRQFSNSRSEMNVSTLELGDSALYLCASSLDLAGGTDTQYFGPGTRLTVL.

V gene TRBV12-5 combines with J gene TRBJ2-1; TRBD2 might be the D (5 bases). The ends were cut back, 1 base at V and 9 bases at J, with 7 bases in the middle. The CDR3 runs 12 residues. Germline V gene sequence: CDR1 LGHNT, CDR2 FRNRAP. As DNA, the CDR3 is TGTGCTAGTGGTTTGGGGGCGGGTGAGCAGTTCTTC. Amino acids: CASGLGAGEQFF.

The V and J genes are TRBV7-9 and TRBJ1-4, with 7 bases matching TRBD1. V lost 5 bases and J lost 8; bases outside the gene matches: 14. Germline loops: CDR1 SEHNR, CDR2 FQNEAQ (reference sequence). CDR3 length: 16 residues. The CDR3 sequence is CASSPIIGTVGEKLFF. The DNA for the CDR3 is TGTGCCAGCAGCCCGATAATCGGGACAGTGGGGGAAAAACTGTTTTTT.

The chain employs TRBV15 and TRBJ1-5; weak D call: TRBD1 (5 bases). Germline CDR1 reads LNHNV; CDR2 reads YYDKDF (reference sequence). V gave up 0 bases and J gave up 5 bases, with 11 bases separating them. This CDR3 contains 15 residues. This chain's CDR3 is CATSREGQGYQPQHF. CDR3 DNA sequence: TGTGCCACCAGCAGAGAGGGTCAGGGCTATCAGCCCCAGCATTTT.

V is TRBV5-5 and J is TRBJ2-5; D is possibly TRBD2 (6 bases). Germline V gene data show CDR1 as SGHKS and CDR2 as YYEKEE (reference sequence). The V end was cut by 2 bases, the J end by 4 bases, with 18 bases between. The CDR3 extends over 16 amino acids. This CDR3 reads CASSFPGTPGGETQYF. CDR3 DNA: TGTGCCAGCAGCTTCCCAGGGACCCCCGGGGGAGAGACCCAGTACTTC.

The chain has TRBV5-1 and TRBJ1-2; no reliable D call. The V gene lost 4 bases and the J gene lost 4 bases, with 8 bases spanning the gap. The germline V gene has CDR1 SGHRS and CDR2 YFSETQ. This CDR3 region has 12 residues. The CDR3 nucleotides are TGCGCCAGCAGCGAACAGAGCTATGGCTACACCTTC. Translated: CASSEQSYGYTF.

V usage is TRBV28 and J usage is TRBJ2-2; D perhaps matches TRBD2 (5 bases). V was pared by 5 bases and J by 0 bases, with 13 bases between. The CDR3 is 16 residues long. Germline CDR1 reads MDHEN; CDR2 reads SYDVKM. The CDR3 DNA follows: TGTGCCAGCAGTACCAACGGACTGGCGAACACCGGGGAGCTGTTTTTT. It is translated as CASSTNGLANTGELFF.

The rearrangement links TRBV5-1 to TRBJ2-5, with 8 bases matching TRBD1. V shed 4 bases and J 1 base; nucleotides not matched to a gene: 3. Per germline, CDR1 SGHRS and CDR2 YFSETQ. This CDR3 comprises 14 residues. The CDR3 nucleotides are TGCGCCAGCAGCACCGGACAGGGCCAAGAGACCCAGTACTTC. Amino acid sequence: CASSTGQGQETQYF.

A few counts support this clone. The CDR3 DNA sequence: TGTGCCAGCGATCGCTTGGGGACAGCGAACACTGAAGCTTTCTTT. It is translated as CASDRLGTANTEAFF. The genes are TRBV6-1 and TRBJ1-1; 7 nucleotides align to TRBD1. Per the germline V gene, CDR1 is MNHNS and CDR2 is SASEGT. This CDR3 is 15 amino acids long. The trim removed 8 bases at V and 1 base at J, leaving 10 bases unmatched.

The J gene is TRBJ1-4, the V gene TRBV2; 8 bases line up with TRBD1. The CDR3 consists of 15 residues. The ends lost 6 bases at V and 0 bases at J; junction bases unmatched: 3. Germline V gene data show CDR1 as SNHLY and CDR2 as FYNNEI. As DNA, the CDR3 is TGTGCCAGCAGCCTGGACAGGGCAACTAATGAAAAACTGTTTTTT. The encoded protein is CASSLDRATNEKLFF.

V is TRBV6-1 and J is TRBJ2-5; 12 bases line up with TRBD2. The CDR3 extends over 16 amino acids. CDR1 and CDR2 from the germline V gene are MNHNS and SASEGT. J was trimmed by 6 bases and V by 3 bases; bases with no gene match: 8. The CDR3 bases are TGTGCCAGCAGTGACCTAGCGGGAGGGCCGGTTCAGACCCAGTACTTC. It translates to CASSDLAGGPVQTQYF.